This is a list of T cell receptor beta chains from one sample in a study of T cells in Graves' hyperthyroidism and ophthalmopathy. TCRdb used MiXCR to reprocess the multiplex PCR reads, holding one entry per CDR3 protein. Found here are 560,000 or so distinct CDR3 sequences, under 60% of them singletons; the top ten hold about 7.9%. The sequenced material came from peripheral blood or thyroid tissue (not recorded which). Receptor source: a woman between 18 and 29 years old with Graves' hyperthyroidism. Each CDR3 is given with its conserved first and last residue. The order of the fields is clone size, V gene, J gene, D gene, CDR3 protein, CDR3 DNA. D genes are given only for firm matches. Size is omitted from some rows. Given values are once, few, many or a class for expanded clones.

abundance: few
v_gene: TRBV20-1
j_gene: TRBJ1-3
d_gene: TRBD1
CDR3aa: CSASGTDGNTIYF
CDR3nt: TGCAGTGCTTCCGGGACAGATGGAAACACCATATATTTT

abundance: many
v_gene: TRBV2
j_gene: TRBJ1-4
d_gene: .
CDR3aa: CASIWNEKLFF
CDR3nt: TGTGCCAGCATCTGGAATGAAAAACTGTTTTTT

abundance: few
v_gene: TRBV2
j_gene: TRBJ1-1
d_gene: .
CDR3aa: CASSVTPIPNTEAFF
CDR3nt: TGTGCCAGCAGTGTTACACCGATCCCGAACACTGAAGCTTTCTTT

abundance: .
v_gene: TRBV7-9
j_gene: TRBJ1-2
d_gene: TRBD1
CDR3aa: CASSQGEGMRYTF
CDR3nt: TGTGCCAGCAGCCAGGGGGAGGGGATGCGCTACACCTTC

abundance: few
v_gene: TRBV11-2
j_gene: TRBJ2-7
d_gene: TRBD1
CDR3aa: CASSPGGFPYEQYF
CDR3nt: TGTGCCAGCAGTCCAGGGGGCTTTCCCTACGAGCAGTACTTC

abundance: few
v_gene: TRBV10-3
j_gene: TRBJ2-6
d_gene: .
CDR3aa: CAISLGGANVLTF
CDR3nt: TGTGCCATCAGTTTAGGTGGGGCCAACGTCCTGACTTTC

abundance: .
v_gene: TRBV24-1
j_gene: TRBJ1-5
d_gene: .
CDR3aa: CAHGLNSNQPQHF
CDR3nt: TGTGCCCACGGACTTAATAGCAATCAGCCCCAGCATTTT

abundance: many
v_gene: TRBV15
j_gene: TRBJ1-1
d_gene: .
CDR3aa: CATSRDLSRRNTEAFF
CDR3nt: TGTGCCACCAGCAGAGACCTTAGCCGTAGGAACACTGAAGCTTTCTTT

abundance: .
v_gene: TRBV5-1
j_gene: TRBJ1-5
d_gene: .
CDR3aa: CASSLGQLGQPQHF
CDR3nt: TGCGCCAGCAGCTTGGGGCAGCTCGGGCAGCCCCAGCATTTT

abundance: many
v_gene: TRBV7-2
j_gene: TRBJ2-7
d_gene: .
CDR3aa: CASSSSGEEQYF
CDR3nt: TGTGCCAGCAGCTCTTCAGGGGAGGAGCAGTACTTC

abundance: .
v_gene: TRBV29-1
j_gene: TRBJ2-7
d_gene: TRBD1
CDR3aa: CSVEGASRTDRSYEQYF
CDR3nt: TGCAGCGTTGAAGGGGCCAGCAGAACGGACAGGTCCTACGAGCAGTACTTC

abundance: .
v_gene: TRBV29-1
j_gene: TRBJ1-2
d_gene: TRBD1
CDR3aa: CSVVLTGDYGYTF
CDR3nt: TGCAGCGTTGTTTTAACAGGGGACTATGGCTACACCTTC

abundance: many
v_gene: TRBV29-1
j_gene: TRBJ1-1
d_gene: .
CDR3aa: CSAGAVSTEAFF
CDR3nt: TGCAGCGCTGGGGCGGTGAGCACTGAAGCTTTCTTT

abundance: few
v_gene: TRBV20-1
j_gene: TRBJ1-2
d_gene: .
CDR3aa: CSAPTAFRSGGRDGYTF
CDR3nt: TGCAGTGCTCCAACAGCGTTTCGGTCGGGGGGGCGCGATGGCTACACCTTC

abundance: .
v_gene: TRBV29-1
j_gene: TRBJ2-7
d_gene: TRBD1
CDR3aa: CSVLDRGDEQYF
CDR3nt: TGCAGCGTTCTGGACAGGGGGGACGAGCAGTACTTC

abundance: .
v_gene: TRBV15
j_gene: TRBJ1-5
d_gene: .
CDR3aa: CATSRKSNQPQHF
CDR3nt: TGTGCCACCAGCAGAAAAAGCAATCAGCCCCAGCATTTT

abundance: .
v_gene: TRBV7-2
j_gene: TRBJ2-7
d_gene: .
CDR3aa: CASSRSRDTYEQYF
CDR3nt: TGTGCCAGCAGCCGCTCCCGGGACACCTACGAGCAGTACTTC

abundance: many
v_gene: TRBV6-5
j_gene: TRBJ1-2
d_gene: .
CDR3aa: CATGTGYGYTF
CDR3nt: TGTGCCACAGGGACTGGCTATGGCTACACCTTC

abundance: .
v_gene: TRBV7-9
j_gene: TRBJ2-7
d_gene: .
CDR3aa: CASSPRTTISYEQYF
CDR3nt: TGTGCCAGCAGCCCCCGGACCACAATTTCCTACGAGCAGTACTTC

abundance: .
v_gene: TRBV2
j_gene: TRBJ1-3
d_gene: .
CDR3aa: CATGLAGGLETIYF
CDR3nt: TGTGCCACCGGCCTAGCGGGAGGGTTAGAGACCATATATTTT

abundance: .
v_gene: TRBV7-1
j_gene: TRBJ1-6
d_gene: TRBD1
CDR3aa: CASSSEGQGNQPLHF
CDR3nt: TGTGCCAGCAGTTCAGAGGGACAGGGCAATCAGCCCCTCCACTTT

abundance: few
v_gene: TRBV24-1
j_gene: TRBJ2-2
d_gene: .
CDR3aa: CATSDQIAGELFF
CDR3nt: TGTGCCACCAGTGATCAGATAGCCGGGGAGCTGTTTTTT

abundance: many
v_gene: TRBV20-1
j_gene: TRBJ2-6
d_gene: .
CDR3aa: CSPTNLGSGANVLTF
CDR3nt: TGCAGTCCCACCAACCTTGGCTCTGGGGCCAACGTCCTGACTTTC

abundance: few
v_gene: TRBV11-2
j_gene: TRBJ2-2
d_gene: .
CDR3aa: CASSPRGYDTGELFF
CDR3nt: TGCGCCAGCAGCCCACGCGGCTACGATACCGGGGAGCTGTTTTTT

abundance: few
v_gene: TRBV2
j_gene: TRBJ2-7
d_gene: .
CDR3aa: CASSVGGEQYF
CDR3nt: TGTGCCAGCAGCGTAGGGGGCGAGCAGTACTTC

abundance: .
v_gene: TRBV7-2
j_gene: TRBJ2-1
d_gene: TRBD1
CDR3aa: CASSPRDRGVDEQFF
CDR3nt: TGTGCCAGCAGCCCCCGAGACAGGGGTGTGGATGAGCAGTTCTTC

abundance: few
v_gene: TRBV11-2
j_gene: TRBJ1-3
d_gene: .
CDR3aa: CASSFRGKGNTIYF
CDR3nt: TGTGCCAGCAGCTTCCGAGGTAAAGGAAACACCATATATTTT

abundance: .
v_gene: TRBV6-5
j_gene: TRBJ1-2
d_gene: .
CDR3aa: CASSVSGNYGYTF
CDR3nt: TGTGCCAGCAGTGTCTCAGGCAACTATGGCTACACCTTC

abundance: .
v_gene: TRBV24-1
j_gene: TRBJ2-5
d_gene: .
CDR3aa: CATSPRGREETQYF
CDR3nt: TGTGCCACCAGCCCCAGGGGCCGGGAGGAGACCCAGTACTTC

abundance: .
v_gene: TRBV5-1
j_gene: TRBJ2-7
d_gene: .
CDR3aa: CASKLTGTVNYEQYF
CDR3nt: TGCGCCAGCAAATTGACCGGGACGGTGAACTACGAGCAGTACTTC

abundance: .
v_gene: TRBV29-1
j_gene: TRBJ1-1
d_gene: .
CDR3aa: CSSEMNTEAFF
CDR3nt: TGCAGCTCCGAGATGAACACTGAAGCTTTCTTT

abundance: .
v_gene: TRBV2
j_gene: TRBJ2-7
d_gene: .
CDR3aa: CASRSSGTYEQYF
CDR3nt: TGTGCCAGCAGAAGTAGTGGAACCTACGAGCAGTACTTC

abundance: few
v_gene: TRBV5-6
j_gene: TRBJ1-4
d_gene: .
CDR3aa: CASTPGPHEKLFF
CDR3nt: TGTGCCAGCACCCCCGGACCTCATGAAAAACTGTTTTTT

abundance: .
v_gene: TRBV12-3/TRBV12-4
j_gene: TRBJ2-2
d_gene: .
CDR3aa: CASSWALTGELFF
CDR3nt: TGTGCCAGCAGTTGGGCCCTCACCGGGGAGCTGTTTTTT

abundance: many
v_gene: TRBV10-2
j_gene: TRBJ1-1
d_gene: .
CDR3aa: CASRSRGAEAFF
CDR3nt: TGCGCCAGCAGATCCAGGGGTGCTGAAGCTTTCTTT

abundance: few
v_gene: TRBV19
j_gene: TRBJ1-3
d_gene: .
CDR3aa: CASSIELGRVSGNTIYF
CDR3nt: TGTGCCAGTAGTATAGAACTGGGACGAGTCTCTGGAAACACCATATATTTT

abundance: .
v_gene: TRBV2
j_gene: TRBJ2-7
d_gene: .
CDR3aa: CASSGGWDNPYEQYF
CDR3nt: TGTGCCAGCAGTGGGGGGTGGGACAATCCCTACGAGCAGTACTTC

abundance: .
v_gene: TRBV19
j_gene: TRBJ1-1
d_gene: .
CDR3aa: CASSIQGRNTEAFF
CDR3nt: TGTGCCAGTAGTATCCAGGGGAGGAACACTGAAGCTTTCTTT

abundance: .
v_gene: TRBV5-1
j_gene: TRBJ1-3
d_gene: .
CDR3aa: CASSLLGRELVGNTIYF
CDR3nt: TGCGCCAGCAGCTTGCTAGGGAGGGAGCTGGTCGGAAACACCATATATTTT

abundance: .
v_gene: TRBV2
j_gene: TRBJ2-7
d_gene: .
CDR3aa: CASSEQLRDSRTEQYF
CDR3nt: TGTGCCAGCAGTGAACAACTTCGGGACTCTAGAACCGAGCAGTACTTC

abundance: .
v_gene: TRBV2
j_gene: TRBJ1-3
d_gene: .
CDR3aa: CAGSEPTNFGNTIYF
CDR3nt: TGTGCCGGCAGTGAACCGACGAACTTTGGAAACACCATATATTTT

abundance: .
v_gene: TRBV5-1
j_gene: TRBJ2-7
d_gene: .
CDR3aa: CASSVEGGMGEQYF
CDR3nt: TGTGCCAGCAGCGTTGAAGGGGGAATGGGCGAGCAGTACTTC

abundance: once
v_gene: TRBV5-1
j_gene: TRBJ1-6
d_gene: TRBD1
CDR3aa: CASSLVPGQDQPLHF
CDR3nt: TGCGCCAGCAGCTTGGTCCCGGGACAGGATCAGCCCCTCCACTTT

abundance: many
v_gene: TRBV19
j_gene: TRBJ1-1
d_gene: .
CDR3aa: CASSSGRRNTEAFF
CDR3nt: TGTGCCAGTAGTTCAGGACGCCGGAACACTGAAGCTTTCTTT

abundance: .
v_gene: TRBV2
j_gene: TRBJ1-6
d_gene: .
CDR3aa: CASSSAEHNSPLHF
CDR3nt: TGTGCCAGCAGTTCCGCCGAACATAATTCACCCCTCCACTTT

abundance: .
v_gene: TRBV12-3/TRBV12-4
j_gene: TRBJ2-7
d_gene: .
CDR3aa: CASSLAMASYEQYF
CDR3nt: TGTGCCAGCAGTTTAGCAATGGCCTCCTACGAGCAGTACTTC

abundance: .
v_gene: TRBV2
j_gene: TRBJ1-4
d_gene: .
CDR3aa: CASSWQQSNEKLFF
CDR3nt: TGTGCCAGCAGTTGGCAACAGTCTAATGAAAAACTGTTTTTT

abundance: .
v_gene: TRBV15
j_gene: TRBJ1-1
d_gene: .
CDR3aa: CATSSVSQGGTEAFF
CDR3nt: TGTGCCACCAGCAGCGTGTCCCAGGGTGGCACTGAAGCTTTCTTT